This T cell receptor (beta chain) was sequenced in a study of T cell changes during pregnancy in multiple sclerosis. Produced via immunoSEQ multiplex PCR; TCRdb's table is partial and in-frame only. The sample has around 50,000 clones; 80% to 90% are singletons. Trimming removed 1 base from V and 8 bases from J, with 9 bases in between. The CDR3 covers 14 residues. The germline V gene has CDR1 LGHNA and CDR2 YSLEER. The starting material was peripheral blood, obtained in the first trimester of pregnancy. The chain recombines TRBV4-3 with TRBJ1-6; D gene unclear. This clonotype was sampled from a female donor with multiple sclerosis, enrolled in a pregnancy study. CDR3 bases: TGCGCCAGCAGCCAAGTGCACGGGGATTCACCCCTCCACTTT. Translation: CASSQVHGDSPLHF.